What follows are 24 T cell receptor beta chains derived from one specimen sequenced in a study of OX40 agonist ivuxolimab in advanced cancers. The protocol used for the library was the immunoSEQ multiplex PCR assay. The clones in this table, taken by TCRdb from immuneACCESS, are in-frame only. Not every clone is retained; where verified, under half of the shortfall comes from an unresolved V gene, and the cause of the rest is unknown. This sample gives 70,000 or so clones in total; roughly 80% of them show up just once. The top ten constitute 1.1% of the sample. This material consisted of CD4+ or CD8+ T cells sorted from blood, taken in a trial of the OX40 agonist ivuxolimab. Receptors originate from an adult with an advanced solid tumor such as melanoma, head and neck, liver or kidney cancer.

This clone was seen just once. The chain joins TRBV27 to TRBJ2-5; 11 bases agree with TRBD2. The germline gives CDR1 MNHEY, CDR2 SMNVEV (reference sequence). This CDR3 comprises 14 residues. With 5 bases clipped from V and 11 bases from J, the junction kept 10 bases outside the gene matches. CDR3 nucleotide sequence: TGTGCCAGCAGTCCGCTAGCGGGGGGAAAGGAGCAGTACTTC. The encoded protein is CASSPLAGGKEQYF.

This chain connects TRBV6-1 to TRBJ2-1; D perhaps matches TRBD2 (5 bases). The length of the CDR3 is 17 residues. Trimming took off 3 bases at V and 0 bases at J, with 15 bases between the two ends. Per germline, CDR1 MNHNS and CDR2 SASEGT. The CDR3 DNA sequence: TGTGCCAGCAGTGAGGGCCGGGGAAGGAGCTCCTACAATGAGCAGTTCTTC. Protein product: CASSEGRGRSSYNEQFF.

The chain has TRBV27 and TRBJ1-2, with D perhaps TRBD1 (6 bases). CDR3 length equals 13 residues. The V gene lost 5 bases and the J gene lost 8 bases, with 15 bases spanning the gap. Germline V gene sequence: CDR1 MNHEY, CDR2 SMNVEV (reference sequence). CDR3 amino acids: CASSNRVSAGYTF. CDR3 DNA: TGTGCCAGCAGTAACAGGGTAAGTGCGGGCTACACCTTC.

This CDR3 is CASSYRGQGSYEQYF. The CDR3 nucleotides are TGTGCCAGCAGTTACCGTGGACAGGGGAGCTACGAGCAGTACTTC. J is TRBJ2-7 and V is TRBV6-5; the match to TRBD1 covers 9 bases. Germline V gene data show CDR1 as MNHEY and CDR2 as SVGAGI. Germline trimming cut 2 bases from V and 3 bases from J; bases unmatched to any gene: 5. This CDR3 comprises 15 residues.

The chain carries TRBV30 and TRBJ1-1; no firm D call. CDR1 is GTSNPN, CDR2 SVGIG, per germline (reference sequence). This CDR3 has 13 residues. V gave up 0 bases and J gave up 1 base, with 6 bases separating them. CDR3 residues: CAWSVNKNTEAFF. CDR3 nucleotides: TGTGCCTGGAGTGTAAACAAGAACACTGAAGCTTTCTTT.

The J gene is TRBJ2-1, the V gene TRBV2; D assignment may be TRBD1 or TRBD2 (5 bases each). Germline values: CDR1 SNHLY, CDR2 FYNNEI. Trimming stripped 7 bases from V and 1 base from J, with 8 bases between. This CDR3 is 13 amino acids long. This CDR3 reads CASTGASYNEQFF. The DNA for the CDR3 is TGTGCCAGCACCGGGGCTTCCTACAATGAGCAGTTCTTC.

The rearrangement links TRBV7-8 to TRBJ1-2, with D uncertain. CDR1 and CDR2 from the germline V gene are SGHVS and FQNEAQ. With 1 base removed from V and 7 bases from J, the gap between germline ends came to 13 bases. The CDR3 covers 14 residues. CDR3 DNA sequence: TGTGCCAGCAGCTTAGAGATGTCGGCGGGTGGCTACACCTTC. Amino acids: CASSLEMSAGGYTF.

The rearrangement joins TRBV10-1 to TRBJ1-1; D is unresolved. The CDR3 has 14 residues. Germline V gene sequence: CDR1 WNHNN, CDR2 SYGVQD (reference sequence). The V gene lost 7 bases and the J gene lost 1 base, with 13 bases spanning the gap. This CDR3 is CASKTSAANTEAFF. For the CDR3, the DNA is TGCGCCAGCAAAACATCCGCGGCGAACACTGAAGCTTTCTTT.

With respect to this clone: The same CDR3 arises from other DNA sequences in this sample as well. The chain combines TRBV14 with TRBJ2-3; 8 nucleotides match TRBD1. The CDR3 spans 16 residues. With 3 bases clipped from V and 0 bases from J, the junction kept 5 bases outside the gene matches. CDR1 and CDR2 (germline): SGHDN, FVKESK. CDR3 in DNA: TGTGCCAGCAGCCAGGGCGGGACAGGCAGCACAGATACGCAGTATTTT. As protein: CASSQGGTGSTDTQYF.

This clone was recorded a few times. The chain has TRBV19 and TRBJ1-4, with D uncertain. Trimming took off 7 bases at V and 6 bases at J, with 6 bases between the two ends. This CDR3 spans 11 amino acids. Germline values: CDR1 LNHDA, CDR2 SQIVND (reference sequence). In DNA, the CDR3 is TGTGCCAGTAAAAGGGATGAAAAACTGTTTTTT. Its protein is CASKRDEKLFF.

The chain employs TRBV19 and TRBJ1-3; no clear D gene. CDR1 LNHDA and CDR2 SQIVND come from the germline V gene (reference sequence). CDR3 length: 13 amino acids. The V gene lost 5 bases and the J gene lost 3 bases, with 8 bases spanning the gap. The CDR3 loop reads CASSFGGGNTIYF. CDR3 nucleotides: TGTGCCAGTAGTTTTGGTGGTGGAAACACCATATATTTT.

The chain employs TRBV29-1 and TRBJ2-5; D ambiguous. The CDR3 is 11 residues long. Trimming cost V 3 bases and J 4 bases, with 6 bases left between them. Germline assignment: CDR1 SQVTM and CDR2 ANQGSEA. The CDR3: CSVDRVETQYF. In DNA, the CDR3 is TGCAGCGTTGACCGGGTAGAGACCCAGTACTTC.

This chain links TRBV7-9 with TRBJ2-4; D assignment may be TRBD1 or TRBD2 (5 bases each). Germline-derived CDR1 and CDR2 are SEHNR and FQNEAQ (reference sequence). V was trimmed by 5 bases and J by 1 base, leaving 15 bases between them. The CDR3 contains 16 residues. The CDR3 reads CASSPTHGAAKNIQYF. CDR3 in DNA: TGTGCCAGCAGCCCTACTCACGGGGCGGCCAAAAACATTCAGTACTTC.

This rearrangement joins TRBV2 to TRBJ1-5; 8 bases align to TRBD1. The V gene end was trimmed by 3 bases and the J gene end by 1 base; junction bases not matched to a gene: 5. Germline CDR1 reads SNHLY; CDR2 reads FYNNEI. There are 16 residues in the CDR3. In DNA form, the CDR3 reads TGTGCCAGCAGTGACGACAGGGGACGAAGCAATCAGCCCCAGCATTTT. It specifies CASSDDRGRSNQPQHF.

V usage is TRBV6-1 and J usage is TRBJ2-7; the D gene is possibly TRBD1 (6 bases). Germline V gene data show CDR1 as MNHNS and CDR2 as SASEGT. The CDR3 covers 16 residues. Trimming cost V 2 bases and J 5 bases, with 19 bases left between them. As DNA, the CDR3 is TGTGCCAGCAGTGAAAGTGGGGGCAGGTTTCTGGACGAGCAGTACTTC. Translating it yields CASSESGGRFLDEQYF.

The CDR3 region is CASSQDRVGTKNIQYF. The CDR3 DNA follows: TGTGCCAGCAGTCAGGACAGGGTCGGAACCAAAAACATTCAGTACTTC. The chain combines TRBV6-6 with TRBJ2-4; 8 bases fit TRBD1. Germline lookup yields CDR1 MNHNY and CDR2 SVGAGI (reference sequence). V lost 5 bases, J lost 2 bases, and 8 bases stayed unmatched. CDR3 length: 16 residues.

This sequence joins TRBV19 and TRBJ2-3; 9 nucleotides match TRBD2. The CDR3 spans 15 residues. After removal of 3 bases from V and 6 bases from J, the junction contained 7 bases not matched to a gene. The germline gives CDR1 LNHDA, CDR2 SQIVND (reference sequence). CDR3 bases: TGTGCCAGTAGTATGGGTAGCGGGGGAGTGGATACGCAGTATTTT. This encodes CASSMGSGGVDTQYF.

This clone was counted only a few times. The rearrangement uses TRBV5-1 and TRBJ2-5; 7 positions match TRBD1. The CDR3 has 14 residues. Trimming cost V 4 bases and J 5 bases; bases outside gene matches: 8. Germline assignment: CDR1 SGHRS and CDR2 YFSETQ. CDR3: CASSAQGVGETQYF. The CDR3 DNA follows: TGCGCCAGCAGCGCCCAGGGGGTAGGGGAGACCCAGTACTTC.

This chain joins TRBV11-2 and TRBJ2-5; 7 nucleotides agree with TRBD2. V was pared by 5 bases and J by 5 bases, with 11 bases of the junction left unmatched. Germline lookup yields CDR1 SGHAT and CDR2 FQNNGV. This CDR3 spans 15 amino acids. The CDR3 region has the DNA TGTGCCAGCAGCCCCGCGGGGTCGGGGGGTGAGACCCAGTACTTC. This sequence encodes CASSPAGSGGETQYF.

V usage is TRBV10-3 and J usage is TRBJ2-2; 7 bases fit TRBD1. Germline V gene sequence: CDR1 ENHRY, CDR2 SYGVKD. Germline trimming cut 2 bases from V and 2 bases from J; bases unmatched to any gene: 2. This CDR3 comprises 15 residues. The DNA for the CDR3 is TGTGCCATCAGTGAGGACAGGGACAACACCGGGGAGCTGTTTTTT. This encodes CAISEDRDNTGELFF.

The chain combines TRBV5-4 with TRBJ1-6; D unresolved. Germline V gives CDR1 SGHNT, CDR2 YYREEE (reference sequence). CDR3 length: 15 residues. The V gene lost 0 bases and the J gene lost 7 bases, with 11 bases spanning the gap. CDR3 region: CASSLAGIENSPLHF. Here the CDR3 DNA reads TGTGCCAGCAGCTTGGCGGGGATTGAAAATTCACCCCTCCACTTT.

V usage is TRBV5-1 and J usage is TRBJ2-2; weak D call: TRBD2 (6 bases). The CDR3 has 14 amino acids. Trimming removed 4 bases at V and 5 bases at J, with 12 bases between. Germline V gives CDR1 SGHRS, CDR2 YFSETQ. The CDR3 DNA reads TGCGCCAGCAGCCCTCTTGGGGGGACCGGGGAGCTGTTTTTT. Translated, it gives CASSPLGGTGELFF.

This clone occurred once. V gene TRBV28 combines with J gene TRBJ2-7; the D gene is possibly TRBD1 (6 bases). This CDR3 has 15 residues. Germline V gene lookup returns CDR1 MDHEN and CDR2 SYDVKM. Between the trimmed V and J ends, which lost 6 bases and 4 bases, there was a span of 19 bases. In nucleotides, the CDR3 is TGTGCCAGCAGCTCCCCAGGGGTTATGCTTTACGAGCAGTACTTC. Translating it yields CASSSPGVMLYEQYF.

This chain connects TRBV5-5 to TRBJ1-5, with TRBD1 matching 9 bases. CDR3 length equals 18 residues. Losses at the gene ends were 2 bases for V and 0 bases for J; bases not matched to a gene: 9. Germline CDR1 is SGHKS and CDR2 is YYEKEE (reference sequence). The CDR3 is CASSFTGGPLYSNQPQHF. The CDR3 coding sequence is TGTGCCAGCAGCTTTACAGGGGGCCCGCTTTATAGCAATCAGCCCCAGCATTTT.